Following are 7 T cell receptor beta chains from one sample sequenced in a study of identical twins. One entry per CDR3 protein results from TCRdb running MiXCR on the 5' RACE reads. The sample has some 1,600,000 distinct CDR3 sequences; 32% are singletons. What was sequenced was cord blood. These receptors all come from a newborn girl in good health.

The CDR3 loop is CASAPPPYNEQFF. The CDR3 DNA sequence: TGTGCTAGTGCCCCCCCTCCTTACAATGAGCAGTTCTTC. The V and J genes are TRBV12-5 and TRBJ2-1; no firm D call. The germline gives CDR1 LGHNT, CDR2 FRNRAP. V lost 7 bases, J lost 4 bases, and 11 bases lay in between. This CDR3 has 13 amino acids.

The chain has TRBV4-1 and TRBJ2-5; TRBD2 agrees at 9 bases. Per the germline V gene, CDR1 is MGHRA and CDR2 is YSYEKL. Losses at the gene ends were 1 base for V and 11 bases for J; bases not matched to a gene: 17. This CDR3 has 17 amino acids. CDR3 region: CASSQAQLAGLFGEQYF. In DNA, the CDR3 is TGCGCCAGCAGCCAAGCCCAGCTAGCGGGGCTTTTTGGGGAGCAGTACTTC.

The chain joins TRBV4-2 to TRBJ2-5; 10 bases line up with TRBD2. CDR3 size: 15 residues. Trimming took 1 base from V and 11 from J; bases not matched to a gene: 10. Per germline, CDR1 LGHNA and CDR2 YNFKEQ. The CDR3 coding sequence is TGTGCCAGCAGCCAAGGGATAGCGGGGGGTAATGAGCAGTACTTC. Encoded protein: CASSQGIAGGNEQYF.

The rearrangement uses TRBV20-1 and TRBJ1-2, with D perhaps matching TRBD1 (6 bases). Trimming stripped 0 bases from V and 8 bases from J, with 16 bases between. CDR3 length equals 14 residues. CDR1 DFQATT and CDR2 SNEGSKA come from the germline V gene (reference sequence). The CDR3 nucleotides read TGCAGTGCTAGAGATCTGCTACAGGGTAAAGGCTACACCTTC. Its translation is CSARDLLQGKGYTF.

This clonotype appeared a few times. The chain joins TRBV7-6 to TRBJ2-3, with 9 bases lining up with TRBD1. The V gene's germline CDR1 is SGHVS and CDR2 FNYEAQ. J gave up 0 bases and V 8 bases, and 3 bases lay outside the gene matches. This CDR3 is 14 amino acids long. This CDR3 is CASLQGASTDTQYF. In nucleotides, the CDR3 is TGTGCCAGCCTACAGGGGGCGAGCACAGATACGCAGTATTTT.

CDR3 sequence reads: CASRQILWGLNTEAFF. Written as DNA, the CDR3 is TGTGCCAGTCGACAGATCCTCTGGGGGCTGAACACTGAAGCTTTCTTT. V is TRBV7-9 and J is TRBJ1-1, with TRBD1 as a possible D gene (6 bases). Per germline, CDR1 SEHNR and CDR2 FQNEAQ (reference sequence). Deletions cut 9 bases from V and 0 bases from J, with 20 bases between. The CDR3 covers 16 residues.

Concerning this clonotype: This may be a read error, as it is one base from a much larger clone. J is TRBJ2-3 and V is TRBV12-3 or TRBV12-4; a weak D match, TRBD1 (5 bases). This CDR3 is built from 13 residues. The CDR3 spells CTSSLDTTDTQYF. DNA of the CDR3: TGTACCAGCAGTTTGGACACCACAGATACGCAGTATTTT.